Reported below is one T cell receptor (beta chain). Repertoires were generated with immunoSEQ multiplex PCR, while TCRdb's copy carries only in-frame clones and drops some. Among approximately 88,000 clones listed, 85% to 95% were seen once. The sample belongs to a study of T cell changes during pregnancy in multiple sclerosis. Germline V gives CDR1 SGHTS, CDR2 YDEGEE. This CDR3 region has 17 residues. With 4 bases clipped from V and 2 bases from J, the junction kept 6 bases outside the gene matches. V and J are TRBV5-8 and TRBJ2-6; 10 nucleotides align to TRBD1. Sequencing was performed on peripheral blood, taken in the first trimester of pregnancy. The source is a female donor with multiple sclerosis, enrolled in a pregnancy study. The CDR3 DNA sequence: TGTGCCAGCAGCCGGCCGACAGGGGGCACTGGGGCCAACGTCCTGACTTTC. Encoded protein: CASSRPTGGTGANVLTF.